The 3 T cell receptor beta chains below come from one sample, sequenced in a study of cytomegalovirus exposure and HLA in healthy donors. The primer mix had 60 Vbeta and 13 Jbeta primers. Using immunoSEQ multiplex PCR, the repertoire was profiled, and TCRdb retains in-frame clones only, with some absent. The table includes 220,000 or so clones, about 70% detected once. Sequencing was performed on PBMCs. All receptors derive from a woman younger than 45 in good health and CMV-seronegative.

This clone was found a few times. J is TRBJ2-7 and V is TRBV2; D perhaps matches TRBD1 (6 bases). The CDR3 covers 14 residues. The V gene's germline CDR1 is SNHLY and CDR2 FYNNEI. V lost 3 bases to trimming and J lost 2 bases, with 11 bases between them. The CDR3 region has the DNA TGTGCCAGCAGTGAGTACAGGGAGACCTACGAGCAGTACTTC. It specifies CASSEYRETYEQYF.

This clone was counted a few times. CDR3 DNA sequence: TGTGCCAGTAGTATCTCGGGGGAAACCTACAATGAGCAGTTCTTC. Residues: CASSISGETYNEQFF. The chain uses TRBV19 and TRBJ2-1; TRBD2 is a possible D gene (6 bases). Trimming stripped 3 bases from V and 2 bases from J, with 11 bases between. Germline loops: CDR1 LNHDA, CDR2 SQIVND (reference sequence). The CDR3 spans 15 residues.

As concerns this clone: The junction and the germline gene differ at one end; a read error may be behind it. This chain uses TRBV5-1 with TRBJ2-5; D remains unclear. CDR1 is SGHRS and CDR2 is YFSETQ in the germline V gene. This CDR3 contains 15 residues. CDR3 DNA sequence: TGTGCCAGCAGCCACCTTATAGAAACCCAAGAGACCCAGTACTTC. Translation: CASSHLIETQETQYF. The whole variable domain, filled in from reference TRBV5-1 and TRBJ2-5, reads KAGVTQTPRYLIKTRGQQVTLSCSPISGHRSVSWYQQTPGQGLQFLFEYFSETQRNKGNFPGRFSGRQFSNSRSEMNVSTLELGDSALYLCASSHLIETQETQYFGPGTRLLVL.